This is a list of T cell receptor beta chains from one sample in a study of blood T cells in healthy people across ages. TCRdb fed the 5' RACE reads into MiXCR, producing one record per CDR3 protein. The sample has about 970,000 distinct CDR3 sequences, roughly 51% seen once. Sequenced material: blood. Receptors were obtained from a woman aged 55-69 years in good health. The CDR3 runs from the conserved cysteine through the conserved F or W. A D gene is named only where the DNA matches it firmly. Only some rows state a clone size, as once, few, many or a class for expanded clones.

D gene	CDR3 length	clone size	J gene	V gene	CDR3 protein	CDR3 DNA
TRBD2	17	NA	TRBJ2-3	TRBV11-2	CASSLVGLAGIGDTQYF	TGTGCCAGCAGCTTAGTCGGGCTAGCGGGAATTGGAGATACGCAGTATTTT
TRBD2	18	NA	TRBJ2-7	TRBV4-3	CASSQGLAGALSSYEQYF	TGCGCCAGCAGCCAAGGACTAGCGGGAGCCCTAAGCTCCTACGAGCAGTACTTC
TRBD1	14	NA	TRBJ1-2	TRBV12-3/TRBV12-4	CASSQGVLGYGYTF	TGTGCCAGCTCCCAGGGGGTTCTGGGCTATGGCTACACCTTC
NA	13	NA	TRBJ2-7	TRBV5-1	CASSFGGDYEQYF	TGCGCCAGCAGCTTTGGCGGGGACTACGAGCAGTACTTC
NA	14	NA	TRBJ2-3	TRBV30	CAWSWAPIGGTQYF	TGTGCCTGGAGTTGGGCCCCAATCGGAGGTACGCAGTATTTT
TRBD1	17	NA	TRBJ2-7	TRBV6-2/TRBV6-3	CASSYLAGQGKMYEQYF	TGTGCCAGCAGTTACTTGGCTGGACAGGGGAAAATGTACGAGCAGTACTTC
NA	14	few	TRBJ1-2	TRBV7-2	CASSPLMDSYGYTF	TGTGCCAGCAGCCCCCTTATGGACAGCTATGGCTACACCTTC
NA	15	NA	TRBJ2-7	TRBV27	CASSLTTGSSYEQYF	TGTGCCAGCAGTCTGACTACCGGCAGCTCCTACGAGCAGTACTTC
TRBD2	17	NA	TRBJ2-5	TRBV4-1	CASSQGTRGSSQETQYF	TGCGCCAGCAGCCAAGGGACTAGAGGGAGTTCGCAAGAGACCCAGTACTTC
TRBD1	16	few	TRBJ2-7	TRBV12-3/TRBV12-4	CASSDFPGQGPVEQYF	TGTGCCAGCAGCGACTTTCCGGGACAGGGCCCCGTTGAGCAGTACTTC
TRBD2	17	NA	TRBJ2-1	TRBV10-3	CAIKGETGLAVKNEQFF	TGTGCCATCAAGGGAGAGACGGGACTAGCGGTTAAAAATGAGCAGTTCTTC
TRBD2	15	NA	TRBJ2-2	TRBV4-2	CASSLSSGRTGELFF	TGTGCCAGCAGCCTCTCTAGCGGGAGAACCGGGGAGCTGTTTTTT
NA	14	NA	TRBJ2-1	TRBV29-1	CSVDDRRRYNEQFF	TGCAGCGTCGATGACAGGAGGCGCTACAATGAGCAGTTCTTC
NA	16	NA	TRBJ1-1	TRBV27	CASRLGGDVRNTEAFF	TGTGCCAGCAGATTAGGGGGGGACGTACGGAACACTGAAGCTTTCTTT
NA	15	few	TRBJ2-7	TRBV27	CASSFAGAGAYEQYF	TGTGCCAGCAGTTTCGCAGGGGCGGGAGCCTACGAGCAGTACTTC
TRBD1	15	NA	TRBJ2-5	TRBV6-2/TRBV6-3	CASSSLHDRGETQYF	TGTGCCAGCAGTTCTTTACATGACAGGGGAGAGACCCAGTACTTC
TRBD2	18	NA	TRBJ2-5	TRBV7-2	CASSLRPVGLAEEETQYF	TGTGCCAGCAGCTTAAGGCCGGTGGGCCTAGCGGAGGAAGAGACCCAGTACTTC
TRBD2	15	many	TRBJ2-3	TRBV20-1	CSASPRGGLGDTQYF	TGCAGTGCTAGTCCCCGGGGGGGGCTGGGAGATACGCAGTATTTT
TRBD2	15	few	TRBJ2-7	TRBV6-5	CASSRPGLADYEQYF	TGTGCCAGCAGCAGACCGGGACTAGCGGACTACGAGCAGTACTTC
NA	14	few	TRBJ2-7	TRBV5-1	CASSLDNGAYEQYF	TGCGCCAGCAGCTTGGATAACGGAGCCTACGAGCAGTACTTC
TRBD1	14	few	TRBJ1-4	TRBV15	CATSRAGQGEKLFF	TGTGCCACCAGCAGAGCCGGACAGGGGGAAAAACTGTTTTTT
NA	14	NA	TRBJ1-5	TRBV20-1	CSARGGLFGQPQHF	TGCAGTGCTAGAGGGGGGTTGTTTGGACAGCCCCAGCATTTT
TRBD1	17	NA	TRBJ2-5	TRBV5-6	CASSSWTGGLQQETQYF	TGTGCCAGCAGCTCATGGACAGGGGGGCTGCAGCAAGAGACCCAGTACTTC